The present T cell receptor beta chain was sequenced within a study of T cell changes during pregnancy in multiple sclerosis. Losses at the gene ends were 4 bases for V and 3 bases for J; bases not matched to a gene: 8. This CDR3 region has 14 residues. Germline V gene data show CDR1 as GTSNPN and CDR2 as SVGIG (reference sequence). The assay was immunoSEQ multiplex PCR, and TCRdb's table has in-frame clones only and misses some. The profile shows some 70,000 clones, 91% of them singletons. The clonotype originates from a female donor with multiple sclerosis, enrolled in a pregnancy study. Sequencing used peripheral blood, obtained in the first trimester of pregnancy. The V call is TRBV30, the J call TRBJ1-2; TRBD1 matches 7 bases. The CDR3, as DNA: TGTGCCTGGATAGGGCTGGGACAGCACTATGGCTACACCTTC. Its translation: CAWIGLGQHYGYTF. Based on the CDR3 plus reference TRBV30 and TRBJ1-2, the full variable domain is SQTIHQWPATLVQPVGSPLSLECTVEGTSNPNLYWYRQAAGRGLQLLFYSVGIGQISSEVPQNLSASRPQDRQFILSSKKLLLSDSGFYLCAWIGLGQHYGYTFGSGTRLTVV.